These 4 T cell receptor beta chains were sequenced from one sample in a study of CD8 T cells in Susac syndrome. RNA, at about 0.45 to 1 ug, was reverse transcribed with random hexamers. TCRdb re-called the immunoSEQ multiplex PCR reads through MiXCR, storing one row per CDR3 protein. The repertoire holds approximately 74,000 distinct CDR3 sequences, with around 93% as singletons. The sequenced material came from CD4+ T cells from PBMCs. These receptors came from a human donor with Susac syndrome.

The chain carries TRBV29-1 and TRBJ2-3; 9 bases agree with TRBD2. Germline V lookup: CDR1 SQVTM, CDR2 ANQGSEA. The CDR3 runs 16 residues. The CDR3 is CSGYAAGGRRTDTQYF. CDR3 nucleotides: TGCAGTGGGTACGCGGCGGGAGGGCGGAGAACAGATACGCAGTATTTT.

The CDR3 nucleotides read TGTGCCAGCAGCAAATATTCTAGGGTAAAGACCCAGTACTTC. Its translation: CASSKYSRVKTQYF. This chain uses TRBV21-1 with TRBJ2-5. TRBV21-1 is classified as a pseudogene. This CDR3 comprises 14 residues.

The chain uses TRBV7-8 and TRBJ2-1; 12 bases are a match to TRBD2. V shed 4 bases, J shed 4 bases, and the junction held 8 bases outside the gene matches. Germline CDR1 and CDR2: SGHVS and FQNEAQ. The CDR3 covers 17 residues. This CDR3 reads CASSSSGLAGPYNEQFF. In DNA form, the CDR3 reads TGTGCCAGCAGCTCGTCCGGACTAGCGGGACCATACAATGAGCAGTTCTTC.

V is TRBV9 and J is TRBJ2-1; TRBD1 aligns across 11 bases. Germline CDR1 reads SGDLS; CDR2 reads YYNGEE. V was clipped by 2 bases and J by 6 bases; unmatched bases: 4. CDR3 size: 15 residues. The CDR3 coding sequence is TGTGCCAGCAGCGTCGGGACAGGGGGTTTCAATGAGCAGTTCTTC. Its protein is CASSVGTGGFNEQFF.